This T cell receptor beta chain was identified in a study of regulatory T cells in long-lasting Graves disease. Building the TCR beta libraries relied on iRepertoire HTBI primers, and CDR3 regions underwent Arm-PCR. From the multiplex PCR reads, TCRdb called clonotypes with MiXCR, one entry per CDR3 protein. The sample includes under 300,000 distinct CDR3 sequences, around 19% of them seen just once. Trimming shortened V by 1 base and J by 2 bases, and 8 bases separated the two germline ends. The CDR3 consists of 15 residues. Germline CDR1 MDHEN, CDR2 SYDVKM. This clonotype was seen many times. Its specificity is not known. General observations from the study: Newly diagnosed disease favored TRBV20-1 and TRBJ2-1 over persistent disease.

The time point: newly diagnosed GD, antithyroid drugs for less than 3 months. Scientists built the TCR library using RNA that was extracted from PBMCs. Patients were enrolled at an endocrinology department in Xi'an, China. The peripheral blood volume drawn was about 9 milliliters, and it was collected into EDTA tubes. This TCR was recovered from a female donor with Graves disease. The source was peripheral blood mononuclear cells (PBMCs), collected at new diagnosis, from a patient treated with antithyroid drugs. The chain joins TRBV28 to TRBJ1-4; D unclear. CDR3 bases: TGTGCCAGCAGTTTATATAGGGTGACTAATGAAAAACTGTTTTTT. Its protein is CASSLYRVTNEKLFF.